This T cell receptor (beta chain) came from a study of CD8+ T cells in alopecia areata. V lost 0 bases and J lost 5, with 10 bases in between. CDR3 size: 14 residues. Germline V gene lookup returns CDR1 MNHEY and CDR2 SVGAGI. Sorted populations comprised CD4+ and CD8+ T cells obtained from PBMCs. In each case, RNA was isolated and then reverse transcribed into cDNA as the sequencing template. Method: immunoSEQ multiplex PCR; TCRdb's copy keeps in-frame clones and lacks some. The sample consists of 150,000 to 200,000 clones, 55% to 65% of them appearing once. The receptor comes from a human donor in good health. What was sequenced was CD4+ T cells sorted from blood. The J gene is TRBJ1-1, the V gene TRBV6-5, with D unresolved. CDR3 DNA sequence: TGTGCCAGCAGTTACTCATCGGTTGGGACTGAAGCTTTCTTT. This codes for CASSYSSVGTEAFF.